This TCR beta chain was retrieved from a study of CD8+ T cells in alopecia areata. As regards this clone: Its target is not known.

General study findings and limits: Sequence data from scalp samples additionally include resident alphabeta T cells of normal skin. Lesional scalp exceeded normal scalp in clonality, especially in alopecia totalis/universalis.

Following RNA extraction, reverse transcription yielded cDNA that acted as the sequencing template. The assay was immunoSEQ multiplex PCR, and TCRdb's table has in-frame clones only and misses some. Of under 150,000 clones listed, 40% to 55% are singletons. This TCR came from a human donor with alopecia areata. Sequenced input: NKG2D-low CD8+ T cells sorted from blood.

CDR3 nucleotides: TGTGCCAGCAGCTATGGGAGGAACACTGAAGCTTTCTTT. Protein product: CASSYGRNTEAFF. The chain uses TRBV9 and TRBJ1-1; no definite D call. V lost 4 bases and J lost 1, with 8 bases in between. There are 13 residues in the CDR3. The germline V gene encodes CDR1 SGDLS and CDR2 YYNGEE.